The clone carrying this T cell receptor (beta chain) was recorded once. The V end lost 1 base, the J end lost 5 bases, and 3 bases lay between the germline ends. This CDR3 spans 11 amino acids. Only in-frame clones appear in the TCRdb table, and some are missing; sequencing was by immunoSEQ multiplex PCR. Of a few hundred thousand clones listed, less than 90% are singletons. This sample is part of a study of blood T cell repertoires in COVID-19. Living in about 25 US areas, the participants were between roughly 18 and 90 years of age. Recovery among Cohort 3 donors was established by two negative PCRs, clearance, or symptom resolution.

The sequence was obtained from a woman aged 25 to 39 who had recovered from COVID-19. Material for sequencing was PBMCs or T cells enriched from blood (not recorded which). The V call is TRBV12-3 or TRBV12-4, the J call TRBJ2-7, with D unclear. CDR3 sequence (DNA): TGTGCCAGCAGTTTAGGTAACGAGCAGTACTTC. Translating gives CASSLGNEQYF.